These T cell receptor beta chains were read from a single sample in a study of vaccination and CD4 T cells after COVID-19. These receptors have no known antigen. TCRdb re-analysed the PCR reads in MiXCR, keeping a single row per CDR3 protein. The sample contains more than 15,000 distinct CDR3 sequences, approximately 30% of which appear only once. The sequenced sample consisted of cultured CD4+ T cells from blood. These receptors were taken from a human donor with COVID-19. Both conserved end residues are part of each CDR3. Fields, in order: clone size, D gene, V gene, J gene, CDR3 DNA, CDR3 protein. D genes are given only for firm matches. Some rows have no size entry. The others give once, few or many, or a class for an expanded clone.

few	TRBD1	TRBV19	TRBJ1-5	TGTGCCAGTACCGGAGGACAGGGGAGTTTGAGAGGTAATCAGCCCCAGCATTTT	CASTGGQGSLRGNQPQHF
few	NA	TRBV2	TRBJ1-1	TGTGCCAGCATCAGGGTGAACACTGAAGCTTTCTTT	CASIRVNTEAFF
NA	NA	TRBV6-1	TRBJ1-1	TGTGCCAGCAGGGGGGGGACTGAAGCTTTCTTT	CASRGGTEAFF
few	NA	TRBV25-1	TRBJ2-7	TGTGCCAGCAGAGGACAGCTAACCTACGAGCAGTACTTC	CASRGQLTYEQYF
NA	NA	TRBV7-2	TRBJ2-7	TGTGCCAGCACCCCGACATATACCTACGAGCAGTACTTC	CASTPTYTYEQYF
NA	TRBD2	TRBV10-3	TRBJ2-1	TGTGCCATCGGCTCTAGCGGGGAAGCCTACAATGAGCAGTTCTTC	CAIGSSGEAYNEQFF
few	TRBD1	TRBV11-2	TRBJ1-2	TGTGCCAGCAGCGGAAGGACAGGGGTCGACCCTGGGGGAGTTGGGGGCTACACCTTC	CASSGRTGVDPGGVGGYTF
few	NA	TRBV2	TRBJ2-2	TGTGCCAGCAGTGAAGCGGGACGTAGTTGGTCCGGGGAGCTGTTTTTT	CASSEAGRSWSGELFF
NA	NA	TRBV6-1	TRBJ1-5	TGTGCCAGCAGTCAGGGTTTTAGCAATCAGCCCCAGCATTTT	CASSQGFSNQPQHF
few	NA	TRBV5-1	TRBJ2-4	TGCGCCAGCAGCCCCGGGGGGCCTATTAACATTCAGTACTTC	CASSPGGPINIQYF